This TCR beta chain derives from a study of T cells in narcolepsy. Study-level background: Donors had narcolepsy type 1 or type 2, or were healthy controls.

Assay used: immunoSEQ multiplex PCR; TCRdb lists only in-frame clones, some missing. The sample holds more than 30,000 clones, roughly 87% seen once. The sequence derives from a human donor in good health. The source material was memory (CD45RA-) CD4+ T cells from blood.

CDR3 in amino acids: CASVLGEGFEKLFF. The CDR3 DNA sequence: TGCGCCAGCGTGCTCGGGGAAGGCTTTGAAAAACTGTTTTTT. The genes are TRBV5-1 and TRBJ1-4, with unresolved D. This CDR3 has 14 amino acids. V lost 7 bases and J lost 7, with 17 bases in between. CDR1 SGHRS and CDR2 YFSETQ come from the germline V gene.